This TCR beta chain stems from a study of spatial heterogeneity in lung cancer. Across the study: An average of more than ten raw reads was observed per unique TCR and UMI combination.

Germline loops: CDR1 MGHDK, CDR2 SYGVNS. CDR3 length: 13 amino acids. Trimming took off 7 bases at V and 4 bases at J, with 13 bases between the two ends. TCRdb re-called the 5' RACE reads with MiXCR, one entry per CDR3 protein. This table holds tens of thousands of distinct CDR3 sequences, around 5.8% found once. Time point defined: sample taken at primary tumor resection. The study sequenced unsorted whole RNA from tumor, nontumor lung or frozen PBMC. This TCR was recovered from a male donor with early-stage non-small cell lung cancer. The sequenced sample was PBMCs, obtained at surgery. The chain couples TRBV25-1 to TRBJ1-1, with D possibly being TRBD1 (5 bases). CDR3 DNA: TGTGCCAGCACCCAGGGAGAGGCCACTGAAGCTTTCTTT. Its protein product is CASTQGEATEAFF.